This section outlines one T cell receptor beta chain sequence together with its context. Only in-frame clones appear in the TCRdb table, and some are missing; sequencing was by immunoSEQ multiplex PCR. The sample includes about 660,000 clones, around 87% seen only once; the top ten take approximately 0.011%. This record comes from a study of shared T cell receptors in the human thymus. Germline V gene sequence: CDR1 MDHEN, CDR2 SYDVKM. V dropped 5 bases and J dropped 7; count of bases not matched to a gene: 13. The CDR3 runs 16 residues. This sample was also put to use in a study of human thymus T cells. That source adds: The study used thymus tissue resected during corrective heart surgery. Among thymic and blood repertoires, usage of V and J genes appeared biased. Related studies found that unrelated individuals share highly overlapping thymic repertoires.

The chain has TRBV28 and TRBJ2-2, with 7 bases lining up with TRBD2. The sequence came from a boy under two years old with a congenital heart defect. The sequencing sample was made of thymocytes. The CDR3: CASSAHRGGPIGELFF. The CDR3 bases are TGTGCCAGCAGTGCCCATCGGGGAGGGCCTATCGGGGAGCTGTTTTTT.